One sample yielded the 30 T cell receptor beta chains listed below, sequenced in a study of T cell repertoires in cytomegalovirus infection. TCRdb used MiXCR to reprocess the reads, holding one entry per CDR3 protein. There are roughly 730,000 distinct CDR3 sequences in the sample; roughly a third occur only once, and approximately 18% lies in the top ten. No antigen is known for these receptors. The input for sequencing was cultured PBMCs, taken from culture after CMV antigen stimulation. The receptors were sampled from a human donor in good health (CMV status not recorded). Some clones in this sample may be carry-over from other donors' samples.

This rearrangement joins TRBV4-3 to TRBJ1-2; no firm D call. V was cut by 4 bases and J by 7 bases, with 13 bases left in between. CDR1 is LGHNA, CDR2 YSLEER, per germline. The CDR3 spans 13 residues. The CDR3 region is CASSPTAMAGYTF. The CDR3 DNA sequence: TGCGCCAGCAGCCCCACAGCTATGGCTGGCTACACCTTC.

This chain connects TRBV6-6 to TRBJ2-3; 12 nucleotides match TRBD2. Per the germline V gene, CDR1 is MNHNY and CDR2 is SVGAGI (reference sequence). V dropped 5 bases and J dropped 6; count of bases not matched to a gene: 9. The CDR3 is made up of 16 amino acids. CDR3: CASSGTSGRRRDTQYF. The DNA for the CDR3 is TGTGCCAGCAGTGGTACTAGCGGGAGGCGGAGGGATACGCAGTATTTT.

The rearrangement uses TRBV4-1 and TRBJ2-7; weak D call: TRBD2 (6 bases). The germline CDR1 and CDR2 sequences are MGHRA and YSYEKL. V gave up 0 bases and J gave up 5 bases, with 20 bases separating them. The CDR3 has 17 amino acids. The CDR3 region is CASSQDDLGGHWNEQYF. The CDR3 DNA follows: TGCGCCAGCAGCCAAGATGACTTGGGGGGTCATTGGAACGAGCAGTACTTC.

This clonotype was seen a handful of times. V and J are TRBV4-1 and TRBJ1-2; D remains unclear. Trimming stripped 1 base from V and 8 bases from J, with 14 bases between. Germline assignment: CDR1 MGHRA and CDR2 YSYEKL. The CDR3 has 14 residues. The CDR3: CASSQVGWQKGYTF. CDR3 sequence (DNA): TGCGCCAGCAGCCAAGTAGGATGGCAGAAAGGCTACACCTTC.

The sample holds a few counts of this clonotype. The CDR3 nucleotides are TGCGCCAGCAGCCAAGAACCAGGAGGCTGGGAGACCCAGTACTTC. This translates into CASSQEPGGWETQYF. This rearrangement joins TRBV4-3 to TRBJ2-5, with D maybe TRBD2 (5 bases). The CDR3 runs to 15 residues. The germline gives CDR1 LGHNA, CDR2 YSLEER. With 0 bases removed from V and 5 bases from J, the gap between germline ends came to 13 bases.

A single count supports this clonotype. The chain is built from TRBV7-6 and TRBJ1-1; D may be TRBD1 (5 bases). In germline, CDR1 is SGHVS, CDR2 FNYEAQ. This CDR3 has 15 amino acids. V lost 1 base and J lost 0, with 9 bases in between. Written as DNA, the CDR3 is TGTGCCAGCAGCTTAGTGACAGCAGTGAACACTGAAGCTTTCTTT. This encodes CASSLVTAVNTEAFF.

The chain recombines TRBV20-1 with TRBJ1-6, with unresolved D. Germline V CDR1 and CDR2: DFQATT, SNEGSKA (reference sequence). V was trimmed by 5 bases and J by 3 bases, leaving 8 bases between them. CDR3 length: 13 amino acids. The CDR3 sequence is CSAAGNYNSPLHF. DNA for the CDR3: TGCAGTGCTGCGGGGAACTATAATTCACCCCTCCACTTT.

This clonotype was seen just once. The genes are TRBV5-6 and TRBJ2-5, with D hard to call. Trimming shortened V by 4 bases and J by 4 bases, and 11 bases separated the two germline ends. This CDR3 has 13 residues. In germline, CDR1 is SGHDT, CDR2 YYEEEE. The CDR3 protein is CASSPLWAETQYF. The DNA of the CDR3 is TGTGCCAGCAGCCCGCTTTGGGCAGAGACCCAGTACTTC.

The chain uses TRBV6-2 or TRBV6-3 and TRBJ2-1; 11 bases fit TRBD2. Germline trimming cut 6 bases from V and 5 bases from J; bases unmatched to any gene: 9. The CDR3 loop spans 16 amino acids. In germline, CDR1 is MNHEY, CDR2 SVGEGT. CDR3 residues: CASSPLTSGVDNEQFF. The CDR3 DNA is TGTGCCAGCAGCCCCCTGACTAGCGGGGTTGACAATGAGCAGTTCTTC.

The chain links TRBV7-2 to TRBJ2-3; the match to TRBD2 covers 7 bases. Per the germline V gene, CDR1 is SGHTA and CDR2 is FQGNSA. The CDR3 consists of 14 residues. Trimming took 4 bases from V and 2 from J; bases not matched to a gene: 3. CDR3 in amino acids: CASSSGTNTDTQYF. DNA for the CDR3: TGTGCCAGCAGCTCCGGGACTAACACAGATACGCAGTATTTT. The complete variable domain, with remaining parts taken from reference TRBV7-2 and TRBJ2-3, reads GAGVSQSPSNKVTEKGKDVELRCDPISGHTALYWYRQSLGQGLEFLIYFQGNSAPDKSGLPSDRFSAERTGGSVSTLTIQRTQQEDSAVYLCASSSGTNTDTQYFGPGTRLTVL.

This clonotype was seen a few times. The CDR3 region is CASIGEGGVHEQFF. CDR3 DNA: TGTGCCAGCATTGGGGAGGGAGGGGTCCATGAGCAGTTCTTC. The V call is TRBV6-6, the J call TRBJ2-1; 7 bases map to TRBD2. With V trimmed by 7 bases and J by 8 bases, 11 bases remained unmatched. Germline V gene sequence: CDR1 MNHNY, CDR2 SVGAGI (reference sequence). This CDR3 comprises 14 residues.

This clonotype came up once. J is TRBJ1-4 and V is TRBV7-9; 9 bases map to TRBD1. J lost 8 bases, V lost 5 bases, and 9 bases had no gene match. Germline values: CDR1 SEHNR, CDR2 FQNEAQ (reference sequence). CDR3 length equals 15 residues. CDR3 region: CASSRWDRETEKLFF. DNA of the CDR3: TGTGCCAGCAGCCGCTGGGACAGGGAGACCGAAAAACTGTTTTTT. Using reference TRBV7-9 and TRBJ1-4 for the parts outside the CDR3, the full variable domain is DTGVSQNPRHKITKRGQNVTFRCDPISEHNRLYWYRQTLGQGPEFLTYFQNEAQLEKSRLLSDRFSAERPKGSFSTLEIQRTEQGDSAMYLCASSRWDRETEKLFFGSGTQLSVL.

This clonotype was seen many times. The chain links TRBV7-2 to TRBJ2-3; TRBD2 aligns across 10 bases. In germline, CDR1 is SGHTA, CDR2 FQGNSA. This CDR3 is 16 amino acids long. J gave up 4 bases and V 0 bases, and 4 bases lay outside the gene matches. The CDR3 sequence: CASSLAASGSADTQYF. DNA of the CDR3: TGTGCCAGCAGCTTAGCGGCTAGCGGGAGCGCAGATACGCAGTATTTT.

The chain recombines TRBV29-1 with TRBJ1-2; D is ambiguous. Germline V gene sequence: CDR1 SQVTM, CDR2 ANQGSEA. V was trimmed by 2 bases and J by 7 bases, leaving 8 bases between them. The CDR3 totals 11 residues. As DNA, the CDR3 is TGCAGCGTTGAACTTGGGAGTGGCTACACCTTC. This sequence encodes CSVELGSGYTF.

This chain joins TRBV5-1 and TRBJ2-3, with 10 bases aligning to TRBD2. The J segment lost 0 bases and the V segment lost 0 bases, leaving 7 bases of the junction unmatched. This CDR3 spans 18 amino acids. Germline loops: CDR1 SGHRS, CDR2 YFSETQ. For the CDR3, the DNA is TGCGCCAGCAGCTTGGATTCTAGCGGGGGACAGAGCACAGATACGCAGTATTTT. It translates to CASSLDSSGGQSTDTQYF.

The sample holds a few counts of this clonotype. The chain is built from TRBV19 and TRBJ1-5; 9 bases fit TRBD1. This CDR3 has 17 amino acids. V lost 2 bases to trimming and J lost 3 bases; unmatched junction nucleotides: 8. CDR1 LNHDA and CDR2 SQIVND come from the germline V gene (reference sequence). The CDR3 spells CASSIRAGTGSNQPQHF. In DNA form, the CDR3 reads TGTGCCAGTAGTATAAGAGCCGGGACAGGGTCCAATCAGCCCCAGCATTTT.

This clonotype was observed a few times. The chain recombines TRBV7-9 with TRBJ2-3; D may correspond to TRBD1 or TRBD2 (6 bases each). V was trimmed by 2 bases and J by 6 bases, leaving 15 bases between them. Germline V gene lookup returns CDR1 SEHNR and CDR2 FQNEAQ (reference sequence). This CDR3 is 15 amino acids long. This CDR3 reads CASSLSGGGVDTQYF. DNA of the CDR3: TGTGCCAGCAGCTTAAGTGGAGGGGGAGTGGATACGCAGTATTTT. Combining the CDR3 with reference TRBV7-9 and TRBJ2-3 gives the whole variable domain DTGVSQNPRHKITKRGQNVTFRCDPISEHNRLYWYRQTLGQGPEFLTYFQNEAQLEKSRLLSDRFSAERPKGSFSTLEIQRTEQGDSAMYLCASSLSGGGVDTQYFGPGTRLTVL.

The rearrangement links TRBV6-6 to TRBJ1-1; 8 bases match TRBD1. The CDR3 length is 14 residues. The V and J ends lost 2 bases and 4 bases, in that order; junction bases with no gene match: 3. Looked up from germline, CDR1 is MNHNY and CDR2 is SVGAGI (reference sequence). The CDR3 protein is CASSYQGAGTEAFF. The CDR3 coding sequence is TGTGCCAGCAGTTACCAGGGGGCCGGCACTGAAGCTTTCTTT.

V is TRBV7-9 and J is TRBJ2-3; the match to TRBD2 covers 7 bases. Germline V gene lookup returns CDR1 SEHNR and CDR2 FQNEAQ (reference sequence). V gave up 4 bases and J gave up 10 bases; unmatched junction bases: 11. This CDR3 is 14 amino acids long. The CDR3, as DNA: TGTGCCAGCAGCTCCGGGACTACCTTTATCGCGCAGTATTTT. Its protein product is CASSSGTTFIAQYF.

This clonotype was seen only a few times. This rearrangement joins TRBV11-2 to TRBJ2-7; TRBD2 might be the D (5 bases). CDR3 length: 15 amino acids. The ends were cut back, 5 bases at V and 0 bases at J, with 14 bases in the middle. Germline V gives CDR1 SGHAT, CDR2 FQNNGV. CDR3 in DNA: TGTGCCAGCAGCCAGCAGAGGGCTAGCTCCTACGAGCAGTACTTC. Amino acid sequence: CASSQQRASSYEQYF.

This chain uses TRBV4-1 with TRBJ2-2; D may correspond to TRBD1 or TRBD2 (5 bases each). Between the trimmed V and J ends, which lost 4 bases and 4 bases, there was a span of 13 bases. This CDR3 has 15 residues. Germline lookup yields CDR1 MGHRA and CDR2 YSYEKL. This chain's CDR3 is CASSPGPTGTGELFF. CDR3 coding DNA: TGCGCCAGCAGCCCGGGACCTACAGGCACCGGGGAGCTGTTTTTT.

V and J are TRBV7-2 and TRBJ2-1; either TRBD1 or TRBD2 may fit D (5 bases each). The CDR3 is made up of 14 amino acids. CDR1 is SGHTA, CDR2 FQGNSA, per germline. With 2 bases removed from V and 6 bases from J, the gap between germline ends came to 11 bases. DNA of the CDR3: TGTGCCAGCAGCTTAAATTGGGGGATCAATGAGCAGTTCTTC. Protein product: CASSLNWGINEQFF.

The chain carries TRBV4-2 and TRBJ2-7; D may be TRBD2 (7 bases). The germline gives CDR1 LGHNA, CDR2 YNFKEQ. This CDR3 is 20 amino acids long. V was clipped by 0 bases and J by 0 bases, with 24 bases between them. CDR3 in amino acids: CASSQEFPMPTGGPSYEQYF. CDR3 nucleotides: TGTGCCAGCAGCCAAGAGTTTCCCATGCCAACGGGGGGCCCCTCCTACGAGCAGTACTTC.

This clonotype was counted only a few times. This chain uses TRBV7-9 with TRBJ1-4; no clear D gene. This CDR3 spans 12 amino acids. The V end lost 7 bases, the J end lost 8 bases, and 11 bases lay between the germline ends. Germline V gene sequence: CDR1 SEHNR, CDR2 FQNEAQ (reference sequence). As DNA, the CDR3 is TGTGCCAGCAAGAGGTTTCGAGAAAAACTGTTTTTT. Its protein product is CASKRFREKLFF.

The CDR3 sequence: CASRLPPNEQFF. The CDR3 DNA sequence: TGTGCCAGCAGACTCCCCCCCAATGAGCAGTTCTTC. This chain connects TRBV6-1 to TRBJ2-1; D is uncertain. Germline V CDR1 and CDR2: MNHNS, SASEGT. V lost 6 bases and J lost 6, with 9 bases in between. The CDR3 is made up of 12 amino acids.

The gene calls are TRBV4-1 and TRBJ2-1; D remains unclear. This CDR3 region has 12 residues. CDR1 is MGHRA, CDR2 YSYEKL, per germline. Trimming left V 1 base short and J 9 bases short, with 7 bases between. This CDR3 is CASSQAWGEQFF. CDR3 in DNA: TGCGCCAGCAGCCAAGCCTGGGGTGAGCAGTTCTTC.

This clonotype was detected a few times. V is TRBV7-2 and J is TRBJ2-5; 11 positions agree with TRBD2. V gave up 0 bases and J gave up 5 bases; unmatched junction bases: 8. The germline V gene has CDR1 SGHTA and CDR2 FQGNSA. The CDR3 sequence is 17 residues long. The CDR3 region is CASSLALAGGPRETQYF. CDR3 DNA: TGTGCCAGCAGCTTAGCTCTAGCGGGAGGCCCCCGGGAGACCCAGTACTTC.

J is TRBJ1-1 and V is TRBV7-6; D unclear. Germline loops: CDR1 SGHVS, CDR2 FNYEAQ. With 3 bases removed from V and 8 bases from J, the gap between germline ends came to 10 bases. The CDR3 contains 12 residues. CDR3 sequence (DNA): TGTGCCAGCAGCTTTGCTTCCGGAGAAGCTTTCTTT. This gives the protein CASSFASGEAFF.

This chain's CDR3 is CASSLSNPFDDTEAFF. The CDR3 nucleotides read TGTGCCAGCAGCTTGAGTAACCCCTTTGATGACACTGAAGCTTTCTTT. The chain links TRBV28 to TRBJ1-1, with no clear D. The V end was cut by 6 bases, the J end by 3 bases, with 20 bases between. CDR1 is MDHEN, CDR2 SYDVKM, per germline. The CDR3 is 16 residues long.

The CDR3 region is CSVEDTGGETQYF. Written as DNA, the CDR3 is TGCAGCGTGGAGGACACGGGGGGAGAGACCCAGTACTTC. The chain recombines TRBV29-1 with TRBJ2-5, with 7 bases identical to TRBD2. In germline, CDR1 is SQVTM, CDR2 ANQGSEA. The CDR3 runs to 13 residues. V trimming: 6 bases; J trimming: 4 bases; junction bases outside the gene matches: 8.